This T cell receptor beta chain stems from a study of shared clonotypes between healthy human individuals. Study-level results: In having few donors, the study represented limited genetic and exposure-history diversity.

The CDR3 covers 11 residues. With 7 bases clipped from V and 11 bases from J, the junction kept 3 bases outside the gene matches. Germline V gene sequence: CDR1 SNHLY, CDR2 FYNNEI. Deep was the level at which the assay was run. Clones were sequenced by immunoSEQ multiplex PCR, and TCRdb holds only the in-frame ones, with some missing. The sample lists about 1.1 million clones; 75% to 85% were seen once. This clone was recorded once. Its antigen is unidentified. Material: memory CD4+ T cells from PBMCs. The subset denotes: CD45RA-negative fraction. The chain couples TRBV2 to TRBJ1-1, with 11 bases identical to TRBD1. The TCR sequence derives from a man aged 18 to 30 in good health. Some clones in this sample may be carry-over from other donors' samples. In DNA form, the CDR3 reads TGTGCCAGCACCCGGGACAGGGGGGCTTTCTTT. Translated: CASTRDRGAFF.